This TCR beta chain is from a study of cytomegalovirus exposure and HLA in healthy donors (TCRdb year 2017). Notes on the research overall: The 666 repertoires of the first cohort and the 95 to 150 validation repertoires were produced on the same platform, according to a later analysis. The study was designed to test whether signatures of past pathogen exposure could be identified by cataloging public T cell receptors. In addition to the first cohort of around 670 subjects, a separate validation cohort of 120 different subjects was used. To predict cytomegalovirus infection status, the study brought together high-throughput TCR immunosequencing, statistical association of individual TCRs with disease status, and machine learning.

Broad study findings and their caveats: In vitro tests confirmed that a few of the cytomegalovirus-associated TCR beta chains recognize cytomegalovirus antigens. Most TCR sequences were observed very rarely across donors, whereas some public TCRs were present in many individuals. In the study, about 150 TCR beta chains were listed as associated with cytomegalovirus. Of the cluster scores, about 94% were above 0 in a later analysis, which found that TCRs clustered in the first cohort also tended to co-occur in the 120 or so validation repertoires. A later analysis had no HLA typing for the validation cohort, so co-occurrence there was scored across all 110 or so repertoires. It was suggested by the authors that the approach could potentially be generalized to other disease states and immunological phenotypes. Cytomegalovirus status was reported to be diagnosed by the classifier with high specificity and sensitivity in both the original and validation cohorts.

Donors formed part of the validation cohort, which comprised over a hundred subjects and was distinct from the first cohort of under 750 subjects. Notes on this clone: It has no known antigen specificity. Within one base of it there is no much larger clone, and no base qualities were kept.

CDR1 and CDR2, looked up from the germline V gene, are SGHVS and FNYEAQ. Ends trimmed: V by 5 bases, J by 3 bases; bases unmatched to a gene: 7. The CDR3 spans 15 residues, from the cysteine through the phenylalanine. The retained sequence is limited to the CDR3, 45 bases, with the frame set at the first base. Libraries were prepared through the immunoSEQ multiplex PCR assay. In the paper's pipeline: A statistical classification framework was built to diagnose cytomegalovirus status from the catalog of TCR beta chain sequences. TCRdb limited this immuneACCESS table to in-frame rearrangements with V and J called. A share of clones is missing; checked studies link under half to unresolved V genes, and the rest is unexplained. V and J calls plus clone size are reproduced from that table; the DNA served to infer D and trimming. Counted in this sample were 70,000 to 85,000 clones; 94% of them appeared once. The top ten clones comprise approximately 2.1% of the sample.

Sequencing was done on a sample of PBMCs. The receptor's source is a woman aged 18-29 years in good health and CMV-seropositive. This chain is built from TRBV7-6 and TRBJ2-7; TRBD1 lines up with 10 middle nucleotides. Here is the DNA: TGTGCCAGCAGCCCTCGGGACAGGGGAGACTACGAGCAGTACTTC. The translation is CASSPRDRGDYEQYF.